This T cell receptor beta chain originates from a study of technical replicates of blood from several donors. Profiled with immunoSEQ multiplex PCR; TCRdb holds only in-frame clones, not every one. The table records 70,000 to 95,000 clones, 90% to 95% of them present only once. The specimen sequenced was T cells isolated from PBMCs. The receptor's source is a human donor in good health.

CDR3 bases: TGTGCCAGTATATTGAGCGGGAGGTCCAATGAGCAGTTCTTC. Its protein product is CASILSGRSNEQFF. The V and J genes are TRBV19 and TRBJ2-1, with 9 positions matching TRBD2. V was clipped by 7 bases and J by 6 bases; unmatched bases: 7. The germline V gene encodes CDR1 LNHDA and CDR2 SQIVND (reference sequence). The CDR3 has 14 residues.